Below, 7 T cell receptor beta chains from the same sample are listed, as sequenced in a study of prognosis after radiotherapy for stage I lung cancer (dated by TCRdb to the early 2020s). The data were produced on an Illumina HiSeq 3000. Two rounds of multiplex PCR were performed to amplify the TCR beta CDR3 region from genomic DNA. The first PCR round used primers specific to each TRBV and TRBJ gene, with sequences filed in Chinese patent CN105087789A. Starting from the raw public reads, TCRdb applied fastp trimming at Q25, assembled clones with MiXCR and retained in-frame beta chains. Each entry merges the rows of one CDR3 protein and shows their most common DNA and genes. The sample table shows tens of thousands of distinct CDR3 sequences, and 35% to 50% are seen once. The ten top clones hold 32% of the sample. Sequencing used PBMCs, obtained before or after stereotactic body radiation therapy (not recorded which). Source of these receptors: a donor at least 50 years old with non-small cell lung cancer.

Many counts were recorded for this clonotype. The chain couples TRBV4-3 to TRBJ2-3, with D perhaps TRBD2 (7 bases). The V end lost 0 bases, the J end lost 10 bases, and 17 bases lay between the germline ends. The germline V gene encodes CDR1 LGHNA and CDR2 YSLEER. The CDR3 is 15 amino acids. CDR3 coding DNA: TGCGCCAGCAGCCAAGATAACAGGGCGGGGGATCCGCAGTATTTT. Protein: CASSQDNRAGDPQYF.

This clonotype was recorded at least ten times. The chain carries TRBV19 and TRBJ2-7; 13 nucleotides align to TRBD2. The CDR3 loop spans 14 amino acids. Germline assignment: CDR1 LNHDA and CDR2 SQIVND (reference sequence). The V and J ends lost 6 bases and 6 bases, in that order; junction bases with no gene match: 5. In nucleotides, the CDR3 is TGTGCCAGTAGAAGGACTAGCGGGAGTGGCGAGCAGTACTTC. Translated, it gives CASRRTSGSGEQYF.

This clonotype is medium-sized. The chain links TRBV6-5 to TRBJ2-7; D tentatively reads TRBD1 or TRBD2 (5 bases each). Deletions cut 2 bases from V and 2 bases from J, with 13 bases between. CDR3 length equals 15 residues. Germline lookup yields CDR1 MNHEY and CDR2 SVGAGI. Here the CDR3 reads CASSYKRDGPYEQYF. Written as DNA, the CDR3 is TGTGCCAGCAGTTACAAGAGGGACGGGCCCTACGAGCAGTACTTC.

This clonotype was observed a few times. Given a much more abundant clone one base away, this may be a read error. The gene calls are TRBV5-6 and TRBJ2-2; 8 nucleotides match TRBD1. The CDR3 has 17 amino acids. V was pared by 3 bases and J by 0 bases, with 7 bases of the junction left unmatched. Per the germline V gene, CDR1 is SGHDT and CDR2 is YYEEEE. The chain's CDR3 is CASSSGDRGANTGELFF. The CDR3 region has the DNA TGTGCCAGCAGCTCGGGTGACAGGGGAGCGAACACCGGGGAGCTGTTTTTT.

Details on this clonotype: A far larger clone is only one base removed, so a read error is likely. The gene calls are TRBV6-4 and TRBJ1-5; TRBD1 is a possible D gene (5 bases). V lost 6 bases and J lost 0, with 18 bases in between. The CDR3 loop spans 17 amino acids. Germline V CDR1 and CDR2: MRHNA, SNTAGT. As DNA, the CDR3 is TGTGCCAGCAGGCGTGGACACGGGCAGAGTAGCAATCAGCCCCAGCATTTT. Protein product: CASRRGHGQSSNQPQHF.

This clonotype was seen repeatedly, ten times or more. The rearrangement joins TRBV12-3 or TRBV12-4 to TRBJ2-5, with D perhaps matching TRBD2 (6 bases). Trimming took off 6 bases at V and 5 bases at J, with 13 bases between the two ends. The CDR3 length is 13 residues. The CDR3 nucleotides read TGTGCCAGCAGACCCCCGGGGGTTGAGACCCAGTACTTC. Translating gives CASRPPGVETQYF.

This clonotype was detected only once. Given a much more abundant clone one base away, this may be a read error. The rearrangement uses TRBV29-1 and TRBJ1-2, with D uncertain. Trimming took off 5 bases at V and 1 base at J, with 8 bases between the two ends. This CDR3 comprises 12 residues. The germline CDR1 and CDR2 sequences are SQVTM and ANQGSEA. CDR3 protein: CSVKGHNYGYTF. The CDR3 DNA follows: TGCAGCGTTAAGGGCCATAACTATGGCTACACCTTC.